This T cell receptor beta chain is drawn from a study of cytomegalovirus exposure and HLA in healthy donors (dated by TCRdb to about 2017). Regarding the study in general: In an earlier analysis of 450 to 750 of the donors, under 300 Gb of sequence data and 90 million to 120 million unique TCR beta sequences from approximately 180 million T cells were reported. To decide whether each TCR beta V gene segment behaved as functional or pseudogenic, an earlier analysis of some 570 of the donors relied on high-throughput TCR beta sequencing. Four to six DR-DQ haplotypes were handled as single units for association and clustering because linkage in the cohort was strong. Both class I and class II loci were covered by HLA typing, at four-digit resolution. Across some 400 genotyped donors of the cohort, an average of roughly 250,000 unique TCR beta nucleotide sequences per donor were sequenced, and around 20% of those sequences were non-productive. Donor age, sex, ethnicity and CMV serostatus were compiled alongside the repertoire data. A later genetic analysis used genome-wide SNP genotypes for about three fifths of the 666 donors, treating that subset as a discovery cohort. Of the roughly 400 genotyped donors, roughly 80% fell in the genetic ancestry cluster associated with self-reported Caucasian donors. The study combined high-throughput TCR immunosequencing, statistical association of individual TCRs with disease status, and machine learning to predict cytomegalovirus infection status. Roughly 300 gigabases of sequencing data and 70 million to 95 million unique TCR sequences made up an early release that covered fewer than 650 HLA-typed donors. The study aimed to test whether cataloging public T cell receptors could reveal signatures of past pathogen exposure. The study profiled the T cell repertoires of fewer than 850 subjects by immunosequencing and related them to cytomegalovirus serostatus. In the later analysis, no new phenotypic data were used to find candidate immune exposures; instead, reliance was placed on TCR beta sequences and their occurrence across donors. Every repertoire in the discovery cohort had been generated on one and the same sequencing platform. The number of typed donors differed by locus: about 620-630 for A, B, C, DRB1 and DQB1; approximately 540 for DQA1; fewer than 610 for DPA1; and about 450 for DPB1. To study patterns of TCR occurrence, a later analysis re-analyzed previously published TCR beta repertoires from around 660 donors and added high-resolution HLA genotyping. In addition to the first cohort of around 670 subjects, a separate validation cohort of some 120 different subjects was used. Study-wide findings and limitations: The sequencing pipeline was judged likely to have produced a cluster of highly shared sequence variants as a technical artifact. The authors suggested that the approach could potentially be generalized to other disease states and immunological phenotypes. A later genetic analysis associated a missense DCLRE1C variant with V-gene and J-gene trimming of TCR beta chains, and an independent cohort replicated the association. A further reported finding was that TCR beta sequences accurately predicted the HLA-A and HLA-B alleles for most subjects in the first cohort. Because counts were too low, approximately 15 rarely observed V segments, including chromosome 9 orphons, were excluded from the earlier analysis of 587 of the donors. Correlated functional status among segregating V segments might reflect linkage disequilibrium, but an unknown experimental factor could not be ruled out. Cytomegalovirus status was reported to be diagnosed by the classifier with high specificity and sensitivity in both the original and validation cohorts. Strong co-occurrence of HLA alleles, especially DR and DQ, made assigning TCR associations to individual alleles difficult. While some public TCRs were present in many individuals, most TCR sequences turned up only very rarely across donors. In a later analysis, several top co-occurrence clusters were reported to appear linked to parvovirus B19, influenza, CMV and Epstein-Barr virus. Some IMGT-functional V segments, including TRBV6-2 and TRBV6-3, could not be distinguished by the 87-base-pair reads and were therefore excluded. Only TCR beta chains were sequenced in this cohort, and the absence of alpha or paired-chain data limited detectable features. In a later analysis, some 18,000 TCR beta sequences were associated with specific HLA alleles at a false discovery rate of 0.05. Most CMV-associated TCR beta chains appeared to be HLA-restricted in a later analysis, and the HLA associations seemed to be driven largely by CMV exposure. In a later genetic analysis, fewer N-insertions in productive TCRs were reported among donors in an Asian-associated ancestry cluster than the approximately 710-donor mean. An earlier analysis of around 500 of the donors showed that most TCR beta V segments appeared in productive rearrangements either about 87% or about 30% of the time, which broadly matched IMGT annotations. A total of 150 or so TCR beta chains were listed by the study as associated with cytomegalovirus. Immune exposure information for the cohort was limited to CMV serostatus. A few of the identified cytomegalovirus-associated TCR beta chains were confirmed in vitro to be specific for cytomegalovirus antigens. Sequencing depth was assumed to be roughly uniform across donors in the presence/absence analyses, though that assumption may not hold. A later analysis found that TCR association rates varied across HLA loci, with DRB1 alleles showing the most associated TCRs and HLA-C alleles the fewest. Because HLA typing was unavailable for some donors at each locus, only the typed subset was used in association tests. In a later analysis, HLA-associated TCR beta chains showed more clonal expansion and lower generation probabilities than non-associated chains that were equally common.

The protocol used for the library was the immunoSEQ multiplex PCR assay. For the multiplex PCR, a mixture combining 60 forward primers for TCR Vbeta segments and 13 reverse primers for TCR Jbeta segments was used. Amplification of the CDR3 region of rearranged TCR beta genes was performed with a multiplex PCR assay on genomic DNA. The Illumina HiSeq System was used to sequence the amplified TCR beta libraries as 87-base-pair reads. On the authors' methods: Across the 670 or so repertoires, a later analysis counted approximately 75 million unique TCR beta chains, around 10 million of which were shared by at least two donors. Raw reads were error-corrected and collapsed into unique sequences with a nearest-neighbor algorithm that merged closely related sequences to remove PCR and sequencing errors. V, D and J gene segments were assigned by aligning CDR3 sequences to IMGT reference sequences. For a sequence to be retained, a match of at least six nucleotides was required to both a V gene segment and a J gene segment. Rearrangements were classified as productive when the CDR3 lacked stop codons and remained in frame with V and J, and all other rearrangements were classified as non-productive. CDR3 was defined according to IMGT convention as the region running from the second conserved V-encoded cysteine to the conserved J-encoded phenylalanine. Sequences without an unambiguous match to a single V gene segment were excluded from the earlier analysis of about 640 of the donors. In an earlier analysis of a few hundred of the donors, a V segment was called functional when productive rearrangements were above 56.7%, and segregating when the standard deviation between donors exceeded 5%. To diagnose cytomegalovirus status from the catalog of TCR beta chain sequences, a statistical classification framework was built. In a later analysis, TCR nucleotide sequences were compared against IMGT/GENE-DB human TR gene sequences so that V and J genes could be assigned. Using the TCRdist pipeline, a later analysis assigned CDR3 sequences along with most-parsimonious VDJ recombination scenarios. In a later analysis, every TCR beta chain was defined by the combination of its CDR3 amino acid sequence and its V-gene family, and reads without a unique V-gene family were dropped. A later analysis removed several hundred highly shared, low-generation-probability nucleotide sequences to deal with suspected cross-contamination and a sequencing artifact. For each public chain, a later analysis derived a clonal expansion index from normalized ranks of inferred template counts within each repertoire. In a later analysis, generation probabilities were computed with a VDJ recombination model fitted to out-of-frame rearrangements, and the resulting probabilities were checked against IGoR. In a later analysis, TCR-TCR, TCR-HLA and TCR-CMV co-occurrence was scored with hypergeometric tests, and a repertoire-size bias correction was applied to TCR pairs. False discovery rates were estimated in a later analysis by permuting HLA or CMV assignments 20 times. In a later analysis, co-occurring TCRs were grouped with DBSCAN, and TCRdist sequence similarity was added when clustering was performed within HLA-allele-positive subsets. Repertoires with fewer than 30,000 or more than 120,000 public chains were left out of co-occurrence clustering, as were a few repertoires with anomalous nucleotide sharing. As stored in TCRdb, this immuneACCESS dataset retains in-frame rearrangements with V and J assigned. A fraction of the clones does not appear; measured against another copy, unresolved V genes explain less than half of the discrepancy, and the remainder lacks a known reason. V and J calls and clone size are given by that table; D and trimming were obtained from the DNA. The sample contains fewer than 120,000 clones, about 80% of them found a single time. In total, the top ten clones hold 2.5% to 3% of the sample.

Notes on this clone: Its antigen is unknown. No much larger clone is present one base from it, and per-base qualities are unavailable.

Here V drops 9 bases and J drops 1 base, and the junction holds 6 bases not matched to any gene. The germline V gene encodes CDR1 MNHNS and CDR2 SASEGT. From its cysteine to its phenylalanine, the CDR3 spans 14 amino acids. The CDR3 DNA has 42 bases and is translated from base 1. The cohort consisted of some 730 healthy bone marrow donors. Cohort members were all nominally healthy when sampled, although unrecorded immune exposures were likely present. The donor was CMV seropositive and belonged to the group of 250 to 300 seropositive cohort members. Every donor gave a peripheral blood sample, and the peripheral blood mononuclear cells from that sample were used for TCR beta sequencing. Genomic DNA extraction from the blood cell samples was performed with the Qiagen DNeasy Blood Extraction Kit.

The rearranged segments are TRBV6-1 and TRBJ2-5, and TRBD2 matches 9 of the central bases. Input material: PBMCs. The receptor was isolated from an older woman in good health and CMV-seropositive. The sequenced DNA is TGTGCCAGTTTGGCGGGGGGGGTCCAAGAGACCCAGTACTTC. Its protein product is CASLAGGVQETQYF.